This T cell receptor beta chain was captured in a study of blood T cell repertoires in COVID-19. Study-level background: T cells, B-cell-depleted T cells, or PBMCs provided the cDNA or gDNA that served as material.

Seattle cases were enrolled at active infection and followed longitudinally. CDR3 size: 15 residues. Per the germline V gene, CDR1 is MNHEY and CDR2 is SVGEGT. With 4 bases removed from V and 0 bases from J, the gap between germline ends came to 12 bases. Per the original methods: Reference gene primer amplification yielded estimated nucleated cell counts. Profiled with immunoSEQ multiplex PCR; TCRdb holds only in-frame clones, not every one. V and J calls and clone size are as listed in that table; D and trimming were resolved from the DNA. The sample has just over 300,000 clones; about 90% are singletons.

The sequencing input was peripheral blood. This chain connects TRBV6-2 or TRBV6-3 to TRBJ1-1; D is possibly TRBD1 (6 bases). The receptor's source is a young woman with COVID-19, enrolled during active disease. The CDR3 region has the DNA TGTGCCAGCAGTTCTCCTAGGGGGATGAACACTGAAGCTTTCTTT. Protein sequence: CASSSPRGMNTEAFF.